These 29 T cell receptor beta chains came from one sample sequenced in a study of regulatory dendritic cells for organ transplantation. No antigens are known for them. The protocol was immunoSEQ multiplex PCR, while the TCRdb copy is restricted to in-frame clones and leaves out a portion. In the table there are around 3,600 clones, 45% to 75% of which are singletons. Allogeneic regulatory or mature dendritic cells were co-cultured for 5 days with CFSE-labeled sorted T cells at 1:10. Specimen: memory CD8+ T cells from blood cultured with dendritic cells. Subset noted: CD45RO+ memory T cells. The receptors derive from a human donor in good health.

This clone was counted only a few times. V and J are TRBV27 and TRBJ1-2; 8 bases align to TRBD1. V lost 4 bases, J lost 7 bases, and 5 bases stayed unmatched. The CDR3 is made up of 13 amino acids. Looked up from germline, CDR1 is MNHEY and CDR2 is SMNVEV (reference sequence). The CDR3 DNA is TGTGCCAGCAGTTACCAGGGGGCAGTTGGCTACACCTTC. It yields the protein CASSYQGAVGYTF.

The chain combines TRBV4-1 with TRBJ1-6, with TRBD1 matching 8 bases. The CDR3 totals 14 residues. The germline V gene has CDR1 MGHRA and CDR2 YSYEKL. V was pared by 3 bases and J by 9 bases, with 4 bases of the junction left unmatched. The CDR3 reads CASSQNDRGSPLHF. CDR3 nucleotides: TGCGCCAGCAGCCAGAACGACAGGGGTTCACCCCTCCACTTT.

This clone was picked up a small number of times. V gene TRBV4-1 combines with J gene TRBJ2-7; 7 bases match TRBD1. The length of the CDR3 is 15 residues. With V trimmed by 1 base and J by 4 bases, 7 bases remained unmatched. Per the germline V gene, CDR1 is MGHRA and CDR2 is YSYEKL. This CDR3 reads CASSQGGQATYEQYF. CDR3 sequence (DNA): TGCGCCAGCAGCCAAGGAGGACAGGCAACGTACGAGCAGTACTTC.

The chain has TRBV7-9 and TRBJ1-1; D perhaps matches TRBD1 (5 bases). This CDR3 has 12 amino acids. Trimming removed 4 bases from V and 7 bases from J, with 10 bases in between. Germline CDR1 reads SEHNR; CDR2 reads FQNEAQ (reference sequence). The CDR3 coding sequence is TGTGCCAGCAGCTCGCAGGGCGTTGAAGCTTTCTTT. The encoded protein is CASSSQGVEAFF.

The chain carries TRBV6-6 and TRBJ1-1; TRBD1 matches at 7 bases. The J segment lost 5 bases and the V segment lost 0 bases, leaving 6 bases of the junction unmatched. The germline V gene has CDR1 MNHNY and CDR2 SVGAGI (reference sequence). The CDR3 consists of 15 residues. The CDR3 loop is CASSYSLGQRTEAFF. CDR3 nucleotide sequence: TGTGCCAGCAGTTACTCGTTGGGACAGAGGACTGAAGCTTTCTTT.

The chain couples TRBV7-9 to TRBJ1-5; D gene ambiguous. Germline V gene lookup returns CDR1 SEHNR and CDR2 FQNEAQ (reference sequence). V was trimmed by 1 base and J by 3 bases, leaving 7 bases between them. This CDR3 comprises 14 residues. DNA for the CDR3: TGTGCCAGCAGCTTAGAACAGCACAATCAGCCCCAGCATTTT. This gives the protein CASSLEQHNQPQHF.

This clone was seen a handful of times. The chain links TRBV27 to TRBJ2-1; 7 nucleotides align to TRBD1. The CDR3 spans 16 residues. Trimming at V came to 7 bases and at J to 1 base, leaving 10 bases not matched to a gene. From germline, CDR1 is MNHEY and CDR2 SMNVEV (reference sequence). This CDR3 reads CASIPTGQRSYNEQFF. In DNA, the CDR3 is TGTGCCAGCATTCCCACGGGACAGAGGTCCTACAATGAGCAGTTCTTC.

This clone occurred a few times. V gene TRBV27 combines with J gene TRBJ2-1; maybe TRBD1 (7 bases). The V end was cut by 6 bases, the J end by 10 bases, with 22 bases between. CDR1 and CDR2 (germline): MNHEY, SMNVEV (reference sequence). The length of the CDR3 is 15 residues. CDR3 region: CASRTSGQRVREQFF. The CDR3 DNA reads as TGTGCCAGCAGGACATCGGGACAGCGGGTTCGCGAGCAGTTCTTC.

CDR3 DNA sequence: TGTGCCAGCAGCCAAACAGGGCCTGGAAACACCATATATTTT. Residues: CASSQTGPGNTIYF. The V gene is TRBV7-2, the J gene TRBJ1-3, with a possible D match to TRBD1 (6 bases). The V end was cut by 5 bases, the J end by 2 bases, with 10 bases between. CDR1 and CDR2 from the germline V gene are SGHTA and FQGNSA. The CDR3 is made up of 14 amino acids.

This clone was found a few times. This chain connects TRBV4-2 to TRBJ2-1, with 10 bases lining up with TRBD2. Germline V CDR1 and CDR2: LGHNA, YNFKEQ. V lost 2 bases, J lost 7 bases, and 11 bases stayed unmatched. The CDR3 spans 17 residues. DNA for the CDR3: TGTGCCAGCAGCCAAAGGACTAGCGGATCGCCTGGGAATGAGCAGTTCTTC. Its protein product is CASSQRTSGSPGNEQFF.

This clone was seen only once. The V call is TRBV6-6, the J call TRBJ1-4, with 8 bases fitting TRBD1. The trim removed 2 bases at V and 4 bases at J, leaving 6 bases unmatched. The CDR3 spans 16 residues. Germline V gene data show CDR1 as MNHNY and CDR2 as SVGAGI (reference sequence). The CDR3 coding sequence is TGTGCCAGCAGTTACGGGGGACAGGACCTTAATGAAAAACTGTTTTTT. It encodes CASSYGGQDLNEKLFF.

The CDR3 DNA reads as TGTGCCAGCAACCTAGCGGGCAGGGAAGGGGAAAAACTGTTTTTT. Translated: CASNLAGREGEKLFF. The chain couples TRBV9 to TRBJ1-4; the D gene is possibly TRBD1 (5 bases). Germline lookup yields CDR1 SGDLS and CDR2 YYNGEE. V shed 6 bases and J shed 8 bases, with 20 bases lying between them. The CDR3 covers 15 residues.

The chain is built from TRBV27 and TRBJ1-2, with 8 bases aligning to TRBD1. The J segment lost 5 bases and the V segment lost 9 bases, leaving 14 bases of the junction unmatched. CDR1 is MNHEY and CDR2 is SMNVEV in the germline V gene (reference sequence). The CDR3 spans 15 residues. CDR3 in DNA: TGTGCCAGTAGGGGGACAGGTCAGCTCCTGTATGGCTACACCTTC. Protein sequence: CASRGTGQLLYGYTF.

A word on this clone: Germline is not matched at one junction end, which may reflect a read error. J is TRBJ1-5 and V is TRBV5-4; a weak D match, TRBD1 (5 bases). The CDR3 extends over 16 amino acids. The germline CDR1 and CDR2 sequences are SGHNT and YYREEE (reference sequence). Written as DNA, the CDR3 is TGCGCCAGCAGCCAAGATTTAGCAGGGCTAGATCAGCCCCAGCATTTT. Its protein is CASSQDLAGLDQPQHF.

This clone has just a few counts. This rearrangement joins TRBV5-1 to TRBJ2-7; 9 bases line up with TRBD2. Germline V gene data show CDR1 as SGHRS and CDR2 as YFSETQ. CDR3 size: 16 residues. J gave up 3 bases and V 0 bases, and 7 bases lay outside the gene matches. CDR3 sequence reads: CASSLGIAGEGYEQYF. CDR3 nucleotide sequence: TGCGCCAGCAGCTTGGGGATAGCGGGGGAGGGCTACGAGCAGTACTTC.

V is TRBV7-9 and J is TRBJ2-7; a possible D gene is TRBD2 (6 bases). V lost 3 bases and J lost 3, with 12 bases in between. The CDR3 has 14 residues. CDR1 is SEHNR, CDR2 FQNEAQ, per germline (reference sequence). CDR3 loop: CASSFGGTDYEQYF. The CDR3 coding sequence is TGTGCCAGCAGCTTCGGGGGTACAGACTACGAGCAGTACTTC. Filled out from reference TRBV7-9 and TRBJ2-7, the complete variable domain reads DTGVSQNPRHKITKRGQNVTFRCDPISEHNRLYWYRQTLGQGPEFLTYFQNEAQLEKSRLLSDRFSAERPKGSFSTLEIQRTEQGDSAMYLCASSFGGTDYEQYFGPGTRLTVT.

The CDR3, as DNA: TGTGCCATCGGGACAGGGGGAACCTACGAGCAGTACTTC. Residues: CAIGTGGTYEQYF. The J gene is TRBJ2-7, the V gene TRBV10-3, with 11 bases lining up with TRBD1. V lost 8 bases to trimming and J lost 2 bases; unmatched junction nucleotides: 2. CDR3 length: 13 amino acids. Germline CDR1 and CDR2: ENHRY and SYGVKD.

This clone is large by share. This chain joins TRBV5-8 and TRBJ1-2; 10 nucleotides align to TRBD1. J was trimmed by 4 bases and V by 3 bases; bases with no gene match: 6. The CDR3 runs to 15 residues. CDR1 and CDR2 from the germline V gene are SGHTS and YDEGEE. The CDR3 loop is CASSWTGGTGYGYTF. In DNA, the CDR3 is TGTGCCAGCAGCTGGACAGGGGGTACTGGCTATGGCTACACCTTC.

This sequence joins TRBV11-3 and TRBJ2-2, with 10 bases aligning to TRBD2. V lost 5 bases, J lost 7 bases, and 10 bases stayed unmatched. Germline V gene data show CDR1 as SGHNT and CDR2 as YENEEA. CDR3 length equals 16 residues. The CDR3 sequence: CASSPRSGGAYGELFF. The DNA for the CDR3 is TGTGCCAGCAGCCCTCGGAGCGGGGGGGCTTACGGGGAGCTGTTTTTT. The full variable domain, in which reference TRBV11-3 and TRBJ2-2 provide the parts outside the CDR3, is EAGVVQSPRYKIIEKKQPVAFWCNPISGHNTLYWYLQNLGQGPELLIRYENEEAVDDSQLPKDRFSAERLKGVDSTLKIQPAELGDSAVYLCASSPRSGGAYGELFFGEGSRLTVL.

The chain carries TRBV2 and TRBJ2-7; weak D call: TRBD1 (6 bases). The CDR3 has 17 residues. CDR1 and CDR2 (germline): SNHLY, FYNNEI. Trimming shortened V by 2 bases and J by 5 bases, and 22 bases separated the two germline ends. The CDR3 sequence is CASSEPGRTGRYHEQYF. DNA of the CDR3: TGTGCCAGCAGTGAACCCGGTCGTACAGGGCGGTACCACGAGCAGTACTTC.

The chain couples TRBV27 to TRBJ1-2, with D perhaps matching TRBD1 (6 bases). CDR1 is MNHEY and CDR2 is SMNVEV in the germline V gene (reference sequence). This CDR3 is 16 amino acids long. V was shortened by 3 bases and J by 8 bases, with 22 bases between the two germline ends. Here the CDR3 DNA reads TGTGCCAGCAGTTTGTGGGGGCGTGGGGGCGCGGAGGGCTACACCTTC. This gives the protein CASSLWGRGGAEGYTF.

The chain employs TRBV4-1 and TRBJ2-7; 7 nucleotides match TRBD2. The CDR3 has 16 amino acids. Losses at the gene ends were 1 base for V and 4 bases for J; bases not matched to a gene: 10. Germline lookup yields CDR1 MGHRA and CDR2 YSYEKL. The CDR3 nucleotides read TGCGCCAGCAGCCAAGTTTTTGGGGAGGGTTTTTACGAGCAGTACTTC. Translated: CASSQVFGEGFYEQYF.

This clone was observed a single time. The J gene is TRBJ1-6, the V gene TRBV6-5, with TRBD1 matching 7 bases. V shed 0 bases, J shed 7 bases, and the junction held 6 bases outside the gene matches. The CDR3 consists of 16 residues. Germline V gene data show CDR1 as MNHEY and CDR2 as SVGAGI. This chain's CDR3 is CASSYSGGVSNSPLHF. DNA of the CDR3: TGTGCCAGCAGTTACTCAGGGGGCGTCTCGAATTCACCCCTCCACTTT.

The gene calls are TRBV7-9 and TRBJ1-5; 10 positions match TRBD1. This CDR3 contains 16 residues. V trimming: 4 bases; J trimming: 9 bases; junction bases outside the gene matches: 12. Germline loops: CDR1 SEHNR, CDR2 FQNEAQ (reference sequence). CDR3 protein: CASSWGQGPRRGPQHF. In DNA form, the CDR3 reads TGTGCCAGCAGCTGGGGACAGGGGCCCAGACGGGGGCCCCAGCATTTT.

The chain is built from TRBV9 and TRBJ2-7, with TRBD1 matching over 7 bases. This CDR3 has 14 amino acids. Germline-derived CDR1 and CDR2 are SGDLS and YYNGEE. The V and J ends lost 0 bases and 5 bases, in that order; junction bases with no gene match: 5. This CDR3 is CASSVGDSRHEQYF. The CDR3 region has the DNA TGTGCCAGCAGCGTAGGGGACAGTCGTCACGAGCAGTACTTC.

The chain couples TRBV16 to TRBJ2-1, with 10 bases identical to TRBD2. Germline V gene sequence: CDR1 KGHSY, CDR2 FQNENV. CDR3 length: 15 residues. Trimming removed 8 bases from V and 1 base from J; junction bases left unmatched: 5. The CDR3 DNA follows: TGTGCCAGCTCGGAGCGGGGGGGGTCCTACAATGAGCAGTTCTTC. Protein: CASSERGGSYNEQFF.

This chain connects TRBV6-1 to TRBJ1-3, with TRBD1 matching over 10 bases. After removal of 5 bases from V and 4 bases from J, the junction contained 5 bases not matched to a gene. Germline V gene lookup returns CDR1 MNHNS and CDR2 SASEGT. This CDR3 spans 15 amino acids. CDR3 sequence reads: CASSTGTGVGNTIYF. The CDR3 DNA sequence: TGTGCCAGCAGTACCGGGACAGGGGTCGGAAACACCATATATTTT.

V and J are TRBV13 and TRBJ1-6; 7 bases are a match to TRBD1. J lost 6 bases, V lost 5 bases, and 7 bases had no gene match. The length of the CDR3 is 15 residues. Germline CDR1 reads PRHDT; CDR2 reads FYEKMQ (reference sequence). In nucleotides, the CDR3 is TGTGCCAGCAGCGGTAGGGACAGCTCTAATTCACCCCTCCACTTT. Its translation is CASSGRDSSNSPLHF.

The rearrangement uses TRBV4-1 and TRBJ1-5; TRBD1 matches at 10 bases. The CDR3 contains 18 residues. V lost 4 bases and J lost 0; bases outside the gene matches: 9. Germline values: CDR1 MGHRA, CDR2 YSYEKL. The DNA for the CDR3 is TGCGCCAGCAGCCCGGGGACAGGGGAAGGGGCTAGCAATCAGCCCCAGCATTTT. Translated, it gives CASSPGTGEGASNQPQHF.